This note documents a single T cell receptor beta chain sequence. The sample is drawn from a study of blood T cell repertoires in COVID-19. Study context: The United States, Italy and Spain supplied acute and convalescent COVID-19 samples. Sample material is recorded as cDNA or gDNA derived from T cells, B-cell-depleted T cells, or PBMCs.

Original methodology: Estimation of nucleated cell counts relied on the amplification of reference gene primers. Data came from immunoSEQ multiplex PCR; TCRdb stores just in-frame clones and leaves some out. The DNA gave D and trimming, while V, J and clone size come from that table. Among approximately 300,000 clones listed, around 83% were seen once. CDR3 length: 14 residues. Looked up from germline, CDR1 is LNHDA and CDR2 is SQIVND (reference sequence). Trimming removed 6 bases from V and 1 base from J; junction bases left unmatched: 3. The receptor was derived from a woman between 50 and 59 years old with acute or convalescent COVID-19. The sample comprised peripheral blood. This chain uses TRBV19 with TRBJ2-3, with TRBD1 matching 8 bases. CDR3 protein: CASRRGQGTDTQYF. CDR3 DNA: TGTGCCAGTAGGCGGGGACAGGGCACAGATACGCAGTATTTT. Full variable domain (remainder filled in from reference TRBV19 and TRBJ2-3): DGGITQSPKYLFRKEGQNVTLSCEQNLNHDAMYWYRQDPGQGLRLIYYSQIVNDFQKGDIAEGYSVSREKKESFPLTVTSAQKNPTAFYLCASRRGQGTDTQYFGPGTRLTVL.